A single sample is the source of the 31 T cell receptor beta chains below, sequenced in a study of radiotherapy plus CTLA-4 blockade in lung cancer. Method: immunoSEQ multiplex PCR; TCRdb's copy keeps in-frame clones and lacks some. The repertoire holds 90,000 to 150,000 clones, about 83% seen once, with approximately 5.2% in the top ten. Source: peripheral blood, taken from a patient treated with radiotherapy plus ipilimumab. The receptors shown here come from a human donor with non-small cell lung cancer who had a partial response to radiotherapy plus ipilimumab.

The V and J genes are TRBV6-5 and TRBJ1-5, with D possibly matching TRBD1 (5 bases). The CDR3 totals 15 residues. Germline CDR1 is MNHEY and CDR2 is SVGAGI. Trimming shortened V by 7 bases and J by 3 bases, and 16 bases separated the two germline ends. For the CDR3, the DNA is TGTGCCAGCACAAATCCACCAGGGCCCAATCAGCCCCAGCATTTT. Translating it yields CASTNPPGPNQPQHF.

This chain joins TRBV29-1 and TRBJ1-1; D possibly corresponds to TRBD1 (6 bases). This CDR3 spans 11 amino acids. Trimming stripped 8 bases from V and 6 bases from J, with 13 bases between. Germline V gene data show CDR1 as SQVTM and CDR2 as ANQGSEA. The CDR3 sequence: CSSEGDPEAFF. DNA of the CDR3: TGCAGCTCCGAGGGGGATCCTGAAGCTTTCTTT.

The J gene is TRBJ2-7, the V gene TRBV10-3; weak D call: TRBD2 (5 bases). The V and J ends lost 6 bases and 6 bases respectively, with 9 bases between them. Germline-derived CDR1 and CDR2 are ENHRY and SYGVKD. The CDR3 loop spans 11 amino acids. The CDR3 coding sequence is TGTGCCATCAGCGCAGGAGGCGAGCAGTACGTC. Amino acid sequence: CAISAGGEQYV.

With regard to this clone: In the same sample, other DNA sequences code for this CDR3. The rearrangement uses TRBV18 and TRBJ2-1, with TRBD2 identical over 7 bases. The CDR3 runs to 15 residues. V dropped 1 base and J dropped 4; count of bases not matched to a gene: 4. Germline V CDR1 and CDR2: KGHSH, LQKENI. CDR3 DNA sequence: TGTGCCAGCTCACCACGCCTAGCGGATTACAATGAGCAGTTCTTC. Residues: CASSPRLADYNEQFF.

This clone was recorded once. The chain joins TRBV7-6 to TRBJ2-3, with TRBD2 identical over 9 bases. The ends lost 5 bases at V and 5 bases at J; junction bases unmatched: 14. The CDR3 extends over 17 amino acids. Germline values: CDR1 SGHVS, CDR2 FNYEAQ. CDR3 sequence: CASSNDRSGSLGDTQYF. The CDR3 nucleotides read TGTGCCAGCAGCAACGACCGTAGCGGGAGTCTAGGAGATACGCAGTATTTT.

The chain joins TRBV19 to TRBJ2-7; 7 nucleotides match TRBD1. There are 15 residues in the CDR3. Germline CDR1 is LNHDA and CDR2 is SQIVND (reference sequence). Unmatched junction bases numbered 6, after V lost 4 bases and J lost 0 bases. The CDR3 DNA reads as TGTGCCAGTAGTAGAGGGGGCGGGCGCTCCTACGAGCAGTACTTC. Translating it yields CASSRGGGRSYEQYF.

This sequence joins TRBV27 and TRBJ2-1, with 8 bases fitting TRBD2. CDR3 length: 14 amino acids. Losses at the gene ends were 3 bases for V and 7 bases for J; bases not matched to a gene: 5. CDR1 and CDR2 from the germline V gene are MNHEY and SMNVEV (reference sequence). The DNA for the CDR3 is TGTGCCAGCAGTTTGAGCGGGAGTTGGAATGAGCAGTTCTTC. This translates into CASSLSGSWNEQFF.

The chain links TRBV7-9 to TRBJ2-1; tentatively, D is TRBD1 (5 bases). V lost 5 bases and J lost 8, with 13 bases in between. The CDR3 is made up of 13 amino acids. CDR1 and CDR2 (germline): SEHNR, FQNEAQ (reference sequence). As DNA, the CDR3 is TGTGCCAGCAGCCCCAGGGAATTCTATGAGCAGTTCTTC. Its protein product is CASSPREFYEQFF.

This CDR3 is CASSASSGNTIYF. The CDR3 region has the DNA TGTGCCAGCAGCGCGAGTAGTGGAAACACCATATATTTT. This sequence joins TRBV11-3 and TRBJ1-3; D remains ambiguous. There are 13 residues in the CDR3. V lost 5 bases to trimming and J lost 3 bases, with 8 bases between them. Germline CDR1 reads SGHNT; CDR2 reads YENEEA. Supplemented by reference TRBV11-3 and TRBJ1-3, the full variable domain reads EAGVVQSPRYKIIEKKQPVAFWCNPISGHNTLYWYLQNLGQGPELLIRYENEEAVDDSQLPKDRFSAERLKGVDSTLKIQPAELGDSAVYLCASSASSGNTIYFGEGSWLTVV.

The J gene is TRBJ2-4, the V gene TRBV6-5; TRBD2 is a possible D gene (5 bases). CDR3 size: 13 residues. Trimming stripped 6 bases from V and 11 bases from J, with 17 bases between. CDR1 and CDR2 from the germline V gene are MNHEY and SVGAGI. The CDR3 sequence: CASSPLGGPLQYF. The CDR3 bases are TGTGCCAGCAGCCCCCTTGGCGGGCCTCTTCAGTACTTC.

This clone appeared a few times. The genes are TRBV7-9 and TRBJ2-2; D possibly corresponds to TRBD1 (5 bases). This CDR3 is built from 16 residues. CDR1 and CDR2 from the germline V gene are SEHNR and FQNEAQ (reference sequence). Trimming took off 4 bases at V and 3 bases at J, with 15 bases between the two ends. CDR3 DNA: TGTGCCAGCAGCTCCAGCCAGGGTAGCTACACCGGGGAGCTGTTTTTT. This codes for CASSSSQGSYTGELFF. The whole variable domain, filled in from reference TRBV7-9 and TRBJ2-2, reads DTGVSQNPRHKITKRGQNVTFRCDPISEHNRLYWYRQTLGQGPEFLTYFQNEAQLEKSRLLSDRFSAERPKGSFSTLEIQRTEQGDSAMYLCASSSSQGSYTGELFFGEGSRLTVL.

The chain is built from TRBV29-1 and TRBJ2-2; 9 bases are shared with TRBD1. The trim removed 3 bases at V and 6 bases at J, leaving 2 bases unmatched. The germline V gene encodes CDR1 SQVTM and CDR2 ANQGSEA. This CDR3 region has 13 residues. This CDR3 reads CSVDRTGAGELFF. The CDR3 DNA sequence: TGCAGCGTTGACCGGACAGGGGCCGGGGAGCTGTTTTTT.

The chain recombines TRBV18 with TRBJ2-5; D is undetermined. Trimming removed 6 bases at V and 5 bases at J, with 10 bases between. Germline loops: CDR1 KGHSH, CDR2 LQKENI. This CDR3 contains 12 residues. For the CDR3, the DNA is TGTGCCAGCTCCCCAGACTGGGAGACCCAGTACTTC. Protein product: CASSPDWETQYF.

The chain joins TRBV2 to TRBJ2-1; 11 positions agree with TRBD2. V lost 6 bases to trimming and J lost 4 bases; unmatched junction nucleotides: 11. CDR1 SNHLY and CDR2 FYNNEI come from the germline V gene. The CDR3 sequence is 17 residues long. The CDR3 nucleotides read TGTGCCAGCAGACTGGATTCCGGGACTAGCGGATACAATGAGCAGTTCTTC. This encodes CASRLDSGTSGYNEQFF.

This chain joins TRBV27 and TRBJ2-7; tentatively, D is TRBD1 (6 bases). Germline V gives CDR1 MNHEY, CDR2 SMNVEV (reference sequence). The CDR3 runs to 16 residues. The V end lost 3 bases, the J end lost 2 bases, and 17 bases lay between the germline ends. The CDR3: CASSFRARGSTYEQYF. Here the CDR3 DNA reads TGTGCCAGCAGTTTTAGAGCCAGGGGTTCCACCTACGAGCAGTACTTC.

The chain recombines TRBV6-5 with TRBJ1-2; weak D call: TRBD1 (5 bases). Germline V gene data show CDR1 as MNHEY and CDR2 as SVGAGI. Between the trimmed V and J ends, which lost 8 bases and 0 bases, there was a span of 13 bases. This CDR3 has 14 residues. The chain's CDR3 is CASAETATNYGYTF. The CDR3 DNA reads TGTGCCAGCGCGGAGACAGCTACTAACTATGGCTACACCTTC.

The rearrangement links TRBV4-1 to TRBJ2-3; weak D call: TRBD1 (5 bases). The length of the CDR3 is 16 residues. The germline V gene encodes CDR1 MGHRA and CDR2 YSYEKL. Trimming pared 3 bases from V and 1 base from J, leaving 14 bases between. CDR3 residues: CASSHVQGKGTDTQYF. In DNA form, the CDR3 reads TGCGCCAGCAGCCACGTTCAGGGTAAGGGCACAGATACGCAGTATTTT.

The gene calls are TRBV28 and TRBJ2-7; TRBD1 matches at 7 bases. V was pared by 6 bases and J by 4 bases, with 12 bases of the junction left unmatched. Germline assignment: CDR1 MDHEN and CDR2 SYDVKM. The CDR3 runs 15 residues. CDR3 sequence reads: CASSNPGQTLYEQYF. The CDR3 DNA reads TGTGCCAGCAGCAACCCGGGACAGACTTTATACGAGCAGTACTTC.

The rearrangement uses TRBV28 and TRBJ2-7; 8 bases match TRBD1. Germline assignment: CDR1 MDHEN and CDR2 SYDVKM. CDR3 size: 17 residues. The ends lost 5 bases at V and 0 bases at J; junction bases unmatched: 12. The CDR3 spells CASSRFSGTGASYEQYF. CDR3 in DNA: TGTGCCAGCAGTAGATTCTCCGGGACAGGCGCCTCCTACGAGCAGTACTTC.

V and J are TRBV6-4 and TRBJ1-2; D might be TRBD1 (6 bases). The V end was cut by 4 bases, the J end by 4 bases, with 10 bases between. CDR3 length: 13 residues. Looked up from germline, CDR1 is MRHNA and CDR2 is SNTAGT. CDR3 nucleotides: TGTGCCAGCAGTGTGGAGACAGGCTATGGCTACACCTTC. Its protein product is CASSVETGYGYTF.

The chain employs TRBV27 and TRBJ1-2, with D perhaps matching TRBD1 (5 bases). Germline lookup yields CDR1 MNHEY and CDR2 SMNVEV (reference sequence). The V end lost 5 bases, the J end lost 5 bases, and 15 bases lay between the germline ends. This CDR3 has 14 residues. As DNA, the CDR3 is TGTGCCAGCAGTGGGATCGACAGCCTATATGGCTACACCTTC. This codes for CASSGIDSLYGYTF.

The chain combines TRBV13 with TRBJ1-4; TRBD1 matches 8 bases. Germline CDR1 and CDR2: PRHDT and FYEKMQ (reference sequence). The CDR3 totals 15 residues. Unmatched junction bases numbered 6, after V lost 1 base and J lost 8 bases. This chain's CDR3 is CASSLAGRQGEKLFF. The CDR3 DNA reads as TGTGCCAGCAGCTTAGCGGGACGACAGGGGGAAAAACTGTTTTTT.

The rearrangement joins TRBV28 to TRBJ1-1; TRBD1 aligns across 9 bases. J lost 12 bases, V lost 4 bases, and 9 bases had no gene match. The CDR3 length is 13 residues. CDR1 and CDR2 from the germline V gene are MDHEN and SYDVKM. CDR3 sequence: CASSYRGQTQTFF. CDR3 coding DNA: TGTGCCAGCAGTTACAGGGGGCAAACCCAAACTTTCTTT.

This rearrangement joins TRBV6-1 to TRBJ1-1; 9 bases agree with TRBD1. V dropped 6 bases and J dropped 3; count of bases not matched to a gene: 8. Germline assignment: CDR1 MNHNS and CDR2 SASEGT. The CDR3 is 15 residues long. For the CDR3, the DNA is TGTGCCAGCAGCTTCCGGGACAGGGATGACACTGAAGCTTTCTTT. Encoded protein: CASSFRDRDDTEAFF.

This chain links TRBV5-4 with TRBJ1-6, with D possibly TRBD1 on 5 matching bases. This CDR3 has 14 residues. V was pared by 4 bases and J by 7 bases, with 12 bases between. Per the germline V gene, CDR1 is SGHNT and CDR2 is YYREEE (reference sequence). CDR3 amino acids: CASSPWGGNSPLHF. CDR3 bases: TGTGCCAGCAGCCCGTGGGGGGGGAATTCACCCCTCCACTTT.

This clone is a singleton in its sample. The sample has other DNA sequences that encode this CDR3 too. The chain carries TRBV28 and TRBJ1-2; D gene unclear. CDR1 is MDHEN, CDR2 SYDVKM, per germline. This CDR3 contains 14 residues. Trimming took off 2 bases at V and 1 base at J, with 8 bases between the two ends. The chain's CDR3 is CASSLKGGNYGYTF. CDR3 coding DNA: TGTGCCAGCAGTTTAAAGGGAGGTAACTATGGCTACACCTTC.

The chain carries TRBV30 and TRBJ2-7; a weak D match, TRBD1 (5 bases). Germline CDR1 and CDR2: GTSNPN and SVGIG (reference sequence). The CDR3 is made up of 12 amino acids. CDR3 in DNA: TGTGTCCAGGGAACTCCCCACTACGAGCAGTACTTC. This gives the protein CVQGTPHYEQYF.

For the CDR3, the DNA is TGCGCCAGCAGCACAGGGAGAGAGGAGACCCAGTACTTC. It specifies CASSTGREETQYF. V usage is TRBV5-1 and J usage is TRBJ2-5; tentative D call: TRBD1 (6 bases). Germline CDR1 and CDR2: SGHRS and YFSETQ. Trimming removed 4 bases at V and 5 bases at J, with 12 bases between. The length of the CDR3 is 13 residues.

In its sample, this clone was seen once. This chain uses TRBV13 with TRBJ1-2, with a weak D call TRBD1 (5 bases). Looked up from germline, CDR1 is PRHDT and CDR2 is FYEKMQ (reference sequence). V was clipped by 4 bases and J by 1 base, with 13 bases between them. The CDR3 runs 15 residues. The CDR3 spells CASSYWGDSNYGYTF. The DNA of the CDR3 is TGTGCCAGCAGCTATTGGGGCGACAGTAACTATGGCTACACCTTC.

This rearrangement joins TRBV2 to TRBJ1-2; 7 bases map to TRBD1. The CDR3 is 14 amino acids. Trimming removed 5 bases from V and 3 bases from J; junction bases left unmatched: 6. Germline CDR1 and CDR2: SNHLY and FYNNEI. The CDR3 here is CASSFSGTDYGYTF. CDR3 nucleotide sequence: TGTGCCAGCAGTTTCTCCGGGACAGACTATGGCTACACCTTC.

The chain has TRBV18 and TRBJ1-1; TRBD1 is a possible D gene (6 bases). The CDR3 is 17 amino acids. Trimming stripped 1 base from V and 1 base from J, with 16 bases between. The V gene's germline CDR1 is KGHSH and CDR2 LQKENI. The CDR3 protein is CASSPLLQGWGNTEAFF. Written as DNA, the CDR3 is TGTGCCAGCTCACCACTCTTACAGGGATGGGGGAACACTGAAGCTTTCTTT.